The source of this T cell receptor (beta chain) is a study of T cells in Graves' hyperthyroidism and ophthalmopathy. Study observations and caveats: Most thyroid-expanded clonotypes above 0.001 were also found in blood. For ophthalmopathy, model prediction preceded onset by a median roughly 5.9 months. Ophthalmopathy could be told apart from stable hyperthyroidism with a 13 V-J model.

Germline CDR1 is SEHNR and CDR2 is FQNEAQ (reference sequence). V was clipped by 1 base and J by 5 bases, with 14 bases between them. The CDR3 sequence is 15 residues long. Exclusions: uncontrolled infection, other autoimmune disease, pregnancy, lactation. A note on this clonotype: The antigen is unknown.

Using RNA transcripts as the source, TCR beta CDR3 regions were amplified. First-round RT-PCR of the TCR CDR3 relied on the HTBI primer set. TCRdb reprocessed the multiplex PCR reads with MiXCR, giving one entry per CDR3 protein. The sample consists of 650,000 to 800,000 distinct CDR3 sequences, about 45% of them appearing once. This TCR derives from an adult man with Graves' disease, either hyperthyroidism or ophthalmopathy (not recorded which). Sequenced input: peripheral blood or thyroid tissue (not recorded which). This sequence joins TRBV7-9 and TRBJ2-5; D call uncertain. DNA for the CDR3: TGTGCCAGCAGCTTAGATTTGAAAGCCCGGGAGACCCAGTACTTC. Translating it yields CASSLDLKARETQYF.